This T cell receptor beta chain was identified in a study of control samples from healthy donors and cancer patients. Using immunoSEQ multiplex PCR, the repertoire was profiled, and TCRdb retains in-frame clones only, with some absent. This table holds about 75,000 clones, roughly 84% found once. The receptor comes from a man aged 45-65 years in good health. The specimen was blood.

The CDR3 DNA sequence: TGCGCCAGCAGCACCCTCGCGGGGAAGATCTCCTACGAGCAGTACTTC. Translating it yields CASSTLAGKISYEQYF. This chain uses TRBV5-1 with TRBJ2-7; TRBD2 is a possible D gene (6 bases). The germline gives CDR1 SGHRS, CDR2 YFSETQ. The CDR3 sequence is 16 residues long. The V gene lost 4 bases and the J gene lost 0 bases, with 17 bases spanning the gap.